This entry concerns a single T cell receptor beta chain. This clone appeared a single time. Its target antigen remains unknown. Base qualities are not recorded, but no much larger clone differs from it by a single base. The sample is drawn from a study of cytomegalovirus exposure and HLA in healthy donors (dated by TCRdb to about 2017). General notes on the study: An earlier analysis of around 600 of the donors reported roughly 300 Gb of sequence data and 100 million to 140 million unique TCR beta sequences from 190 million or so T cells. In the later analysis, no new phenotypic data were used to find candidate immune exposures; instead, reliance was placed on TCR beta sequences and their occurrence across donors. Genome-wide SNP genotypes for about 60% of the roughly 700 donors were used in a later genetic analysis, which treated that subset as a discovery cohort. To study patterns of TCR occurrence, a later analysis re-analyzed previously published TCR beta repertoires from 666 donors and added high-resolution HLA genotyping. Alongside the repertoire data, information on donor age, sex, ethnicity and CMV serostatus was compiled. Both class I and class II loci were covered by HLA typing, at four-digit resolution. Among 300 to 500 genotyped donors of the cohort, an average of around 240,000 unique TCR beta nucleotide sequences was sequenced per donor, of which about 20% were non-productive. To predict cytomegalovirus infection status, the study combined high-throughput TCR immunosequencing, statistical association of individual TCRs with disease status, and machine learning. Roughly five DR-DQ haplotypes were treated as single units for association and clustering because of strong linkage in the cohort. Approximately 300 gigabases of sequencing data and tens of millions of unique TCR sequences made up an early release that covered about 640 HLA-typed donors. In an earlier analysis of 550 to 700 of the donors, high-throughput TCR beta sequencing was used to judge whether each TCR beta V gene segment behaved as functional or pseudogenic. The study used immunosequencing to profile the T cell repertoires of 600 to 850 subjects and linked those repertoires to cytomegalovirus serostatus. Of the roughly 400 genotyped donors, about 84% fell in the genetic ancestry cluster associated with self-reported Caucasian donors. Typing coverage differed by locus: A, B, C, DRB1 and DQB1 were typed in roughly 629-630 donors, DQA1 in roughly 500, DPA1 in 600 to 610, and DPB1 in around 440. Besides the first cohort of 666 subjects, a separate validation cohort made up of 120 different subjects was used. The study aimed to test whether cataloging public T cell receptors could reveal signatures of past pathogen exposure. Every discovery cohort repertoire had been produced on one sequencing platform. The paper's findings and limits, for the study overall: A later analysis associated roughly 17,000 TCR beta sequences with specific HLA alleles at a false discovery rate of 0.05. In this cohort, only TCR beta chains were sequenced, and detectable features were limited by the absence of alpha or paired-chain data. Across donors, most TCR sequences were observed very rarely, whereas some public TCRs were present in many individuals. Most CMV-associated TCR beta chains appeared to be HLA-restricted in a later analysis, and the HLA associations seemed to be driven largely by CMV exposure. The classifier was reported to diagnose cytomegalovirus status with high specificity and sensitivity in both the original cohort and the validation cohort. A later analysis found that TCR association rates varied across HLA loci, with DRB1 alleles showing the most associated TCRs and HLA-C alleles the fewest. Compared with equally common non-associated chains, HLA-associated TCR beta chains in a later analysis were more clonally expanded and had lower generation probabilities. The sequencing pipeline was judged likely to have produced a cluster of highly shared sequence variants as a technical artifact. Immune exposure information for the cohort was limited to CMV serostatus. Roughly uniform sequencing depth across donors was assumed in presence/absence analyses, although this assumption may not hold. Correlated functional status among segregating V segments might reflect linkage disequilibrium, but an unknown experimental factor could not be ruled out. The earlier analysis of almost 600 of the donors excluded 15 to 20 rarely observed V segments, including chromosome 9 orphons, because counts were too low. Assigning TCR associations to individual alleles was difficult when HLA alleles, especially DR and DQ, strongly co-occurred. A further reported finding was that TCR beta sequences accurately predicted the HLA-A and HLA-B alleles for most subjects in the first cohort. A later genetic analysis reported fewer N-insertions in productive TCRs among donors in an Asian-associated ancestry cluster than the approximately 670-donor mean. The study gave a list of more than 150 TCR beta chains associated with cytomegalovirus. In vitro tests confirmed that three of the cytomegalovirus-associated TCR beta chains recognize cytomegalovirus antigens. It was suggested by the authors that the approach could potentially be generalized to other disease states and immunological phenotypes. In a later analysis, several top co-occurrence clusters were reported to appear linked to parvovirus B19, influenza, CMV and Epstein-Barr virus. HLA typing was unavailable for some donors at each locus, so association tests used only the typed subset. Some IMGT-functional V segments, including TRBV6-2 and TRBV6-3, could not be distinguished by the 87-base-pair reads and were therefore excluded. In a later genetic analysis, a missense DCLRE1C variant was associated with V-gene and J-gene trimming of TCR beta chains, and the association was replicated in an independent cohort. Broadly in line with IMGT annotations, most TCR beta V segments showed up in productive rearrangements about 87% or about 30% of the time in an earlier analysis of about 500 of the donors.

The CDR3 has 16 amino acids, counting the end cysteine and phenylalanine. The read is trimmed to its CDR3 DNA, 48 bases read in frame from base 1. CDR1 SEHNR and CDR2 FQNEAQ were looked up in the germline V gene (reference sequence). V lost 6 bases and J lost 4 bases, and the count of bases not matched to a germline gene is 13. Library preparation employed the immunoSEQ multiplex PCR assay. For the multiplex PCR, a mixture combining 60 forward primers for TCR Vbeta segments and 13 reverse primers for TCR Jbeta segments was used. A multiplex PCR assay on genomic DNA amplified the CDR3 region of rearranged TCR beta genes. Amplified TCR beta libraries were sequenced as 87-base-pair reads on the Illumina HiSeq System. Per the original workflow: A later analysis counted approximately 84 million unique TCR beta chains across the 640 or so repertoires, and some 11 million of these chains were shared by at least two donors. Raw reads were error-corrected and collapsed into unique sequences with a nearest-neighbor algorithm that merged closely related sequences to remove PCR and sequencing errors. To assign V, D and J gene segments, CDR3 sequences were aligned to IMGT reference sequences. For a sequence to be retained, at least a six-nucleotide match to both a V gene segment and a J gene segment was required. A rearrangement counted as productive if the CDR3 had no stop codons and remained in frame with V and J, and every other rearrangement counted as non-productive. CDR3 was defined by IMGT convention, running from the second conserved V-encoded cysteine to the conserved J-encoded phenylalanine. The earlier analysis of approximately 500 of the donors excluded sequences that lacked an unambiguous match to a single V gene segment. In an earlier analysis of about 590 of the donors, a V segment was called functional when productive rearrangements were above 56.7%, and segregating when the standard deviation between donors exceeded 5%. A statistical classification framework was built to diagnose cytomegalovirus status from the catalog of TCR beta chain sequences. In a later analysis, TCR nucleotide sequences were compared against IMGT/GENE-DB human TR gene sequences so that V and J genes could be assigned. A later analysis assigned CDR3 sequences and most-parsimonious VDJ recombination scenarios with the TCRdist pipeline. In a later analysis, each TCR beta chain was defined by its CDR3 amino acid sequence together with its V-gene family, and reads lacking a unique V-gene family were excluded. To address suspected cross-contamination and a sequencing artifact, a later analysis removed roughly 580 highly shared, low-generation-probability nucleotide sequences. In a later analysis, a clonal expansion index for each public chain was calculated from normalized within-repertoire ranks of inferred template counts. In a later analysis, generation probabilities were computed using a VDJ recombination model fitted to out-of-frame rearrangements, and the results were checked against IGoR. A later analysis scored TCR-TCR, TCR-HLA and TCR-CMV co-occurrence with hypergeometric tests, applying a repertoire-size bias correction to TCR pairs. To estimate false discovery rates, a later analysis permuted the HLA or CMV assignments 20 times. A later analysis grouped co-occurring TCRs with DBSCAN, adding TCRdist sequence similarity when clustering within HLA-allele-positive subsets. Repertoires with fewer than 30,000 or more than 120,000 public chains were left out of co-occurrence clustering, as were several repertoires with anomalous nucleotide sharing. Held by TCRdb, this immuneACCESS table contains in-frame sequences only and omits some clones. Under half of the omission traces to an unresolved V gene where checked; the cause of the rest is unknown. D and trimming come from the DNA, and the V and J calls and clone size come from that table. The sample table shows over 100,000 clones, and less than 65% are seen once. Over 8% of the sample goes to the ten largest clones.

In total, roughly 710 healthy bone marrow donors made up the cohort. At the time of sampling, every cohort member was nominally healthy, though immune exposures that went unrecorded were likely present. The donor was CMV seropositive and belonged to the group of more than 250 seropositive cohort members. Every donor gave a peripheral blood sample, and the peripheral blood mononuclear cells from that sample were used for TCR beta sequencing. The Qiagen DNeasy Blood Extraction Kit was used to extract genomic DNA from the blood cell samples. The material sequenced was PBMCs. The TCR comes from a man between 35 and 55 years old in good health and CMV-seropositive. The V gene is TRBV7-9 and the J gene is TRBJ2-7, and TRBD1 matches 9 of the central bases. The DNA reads TGTGCCAGCAGGTTCTCACGGGACAGGGCCTTGTACGAGCAGTACTTC. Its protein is CASRFSRDRALYEQYF.